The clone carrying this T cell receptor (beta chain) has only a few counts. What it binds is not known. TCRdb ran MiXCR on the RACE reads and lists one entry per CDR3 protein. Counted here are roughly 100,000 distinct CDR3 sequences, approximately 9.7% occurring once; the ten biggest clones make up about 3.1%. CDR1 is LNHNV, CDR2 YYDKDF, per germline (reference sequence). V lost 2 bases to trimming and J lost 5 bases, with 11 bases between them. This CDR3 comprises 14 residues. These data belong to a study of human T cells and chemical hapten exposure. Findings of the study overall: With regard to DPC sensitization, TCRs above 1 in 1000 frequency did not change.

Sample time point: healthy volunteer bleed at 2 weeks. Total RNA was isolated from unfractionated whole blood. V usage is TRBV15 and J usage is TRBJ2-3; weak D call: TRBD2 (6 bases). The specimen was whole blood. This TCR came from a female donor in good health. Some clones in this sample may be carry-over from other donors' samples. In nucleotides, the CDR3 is TGTGCCACCAGCAGACAGGGAGGTCAAGATACGCAGTATTTT. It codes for CATSRQGGQDTQYF.